Here is one TCR beta chain with its context. V lost 6 bases and J lost 4, with 13 bases in between. CDR1 SGHTA and CDR2 FQGNSA come from the germline V gene. The CDR3 sequence is 13 residues long. The data were taken from a study of regulatory T cells in long-lasting Graves disease. CDR3-region Arm-PCR and iRepertoire HTBI primers produced the TCR beta libraries. MiXCR, run by TCRdb on the multiplex PCR reads, gives a single entry per CDR3 protein. The sample has 420,000 or so distinct CDR3 sequences, roughly 17% seen once. Documented time point: newly diagnosed GD, antithyroid drugs for less than 3 months. RNA extracted from PBMCs served as the sequencing template. About 8.8 milliliters of peripheral blood went into EDTA tubes. The same sample was also used in a study of T cells in Graves' hyperthyroidism and ophthalmopathy. As that study records: Newly diagnosed hyperthyroidism patients aged 18 to 65 years had disease lasting under 2 months. Not enrolled were patients with uncontrolled infection, other autoimmune disease, pregnancy or lactation.

The material was peripheral blood mononuclear cells (PBMCs), obtained at new diagnosis, from a patient treated with antithyroid drugs. The gene calls are TRBV7-2 and TRBJ2-7; perhaps D is TRBD1 or TRBD2 (7 bases each). The TCR comes from a woman younger than 30 with Graves disease. The CDR3 sequence: CASRGEGAYEQYF. The CDR3 DNA reads TGTGCCAGCAGGGGGGAGGGGGCTTACGAGCAGTACTTC.